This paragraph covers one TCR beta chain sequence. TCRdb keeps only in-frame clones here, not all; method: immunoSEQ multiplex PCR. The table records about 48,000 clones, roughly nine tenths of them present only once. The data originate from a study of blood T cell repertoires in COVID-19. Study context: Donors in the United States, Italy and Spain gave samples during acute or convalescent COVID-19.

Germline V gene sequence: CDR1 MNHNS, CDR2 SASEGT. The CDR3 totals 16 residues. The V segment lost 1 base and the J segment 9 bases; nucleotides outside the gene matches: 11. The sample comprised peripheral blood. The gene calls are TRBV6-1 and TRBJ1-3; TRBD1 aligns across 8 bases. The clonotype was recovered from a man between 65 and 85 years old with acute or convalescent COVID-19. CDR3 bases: TGTGCCAGCAGTGAAGGAGACAGGGGATTTTTCAGCACCATATATTTT. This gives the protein CASSEGDRGFFSTIYF.